This T cell receptor beta chain was obtained from a study of OX40 agonist ivuxolimab in advanced cancers. Notes on the research overall: Ivuxolimab was an agonistic, fully human IgG2 monoclonal antibody directed against OX40 (CD134), a costimulatory receptor. Patients were allowed to have had prior anti-PD-1, anti-PD-L1 or anti-CTLA-4 therapy, and approximately 40% of the dose-escalation patients had been treated with checkpoint inhibitors. The paper covers the monotherapy dose-escalation part of the phase I ivuxolimab trial, which included N = 52 patients. Intravenous ivuxolimab was administered to patients every 2 weeks at six dose levels: 0.01, 0.1, 0.3, 1.5, 3 and 10 mg/kg. Of the approximately 54 dose-escalation patients, hepatocellular carcinoma was present in roughly 19, melanoma in roughly 15, renal cell carcinoma in 9 and head and neck cancer in 9. In the dose-escalation cohort, roughly 82% of patients were male, and the mean age was 60 years with a range of about 20 to 80. Peripheral TCRbeta sequencing was intended to test whether TCR sequence diversity was altered and clonal T-cell expansion was caused by ivuxolimab. Partial responses occurred in three dose-escalation patients: two with cutaneous melanoma and one with hepatocellular carcinoma. Findings and caveats that apply to the study as a whole: The antigen specificity of the peripheral T cells that underwent clonal expansion was not determined. At doses from 0.1 to 3.0 mg/kg, clonal expansion was seen in both CD4+ and CD8+ blood T cells between baseline and week 6. Low levels of normalized T-cell clonal expansion were also shown by some nonresponding patients. Partial responders in the 0.1-3.0 mg/kg groups had among the lowest normalized peripheral clonal expansion, especially among CD8+ T cells. On average, CD8+ T cells showed more expanded clones than CD4+ T cells after ivuxolimab.

The trial excluded patients who had a history of autoimmune disease or were on systemic immunosuppression. Peripheral blood for TCR sequencing was drawn from every dose cohort at baseline, at cycle 4 day 1 and at cycle 7 day 1. Samples were obtained from an open-label, multicenter, first-in-human phase I dose-escalation trial of ivuxolimab. Adults with locally advanced or metastatic melanoma, renal cell, hepatocellular, or head and neck squamous cell carcinoma were enrolled in the trial. Before TCR sequencing, CD4+ T cells and CD8+ T cells were sorted from peripheral blood as separate populations. With respect to this clone: There is no known antigen for this receptor. Per-base qualities were not stored, and no clone one base away is much larger.

A distance of 14 bases separates the germline ends of V and J, which lose 7 bases and 2 bases respectively. The CDR1 and CDR2 encoded by the germline V gene are MNHNS and SASEGT. Its CDR3 holds 14 amino acids, cysteine through phenylalanine. The retained sequence is limited to the CDR3, 42 bases, with the frame set at the first base. Genomic DNA was isolated from the sorted cells so that the TCRbeta CDR3 region could be sequenced. The immunoSEQ Assay was used to sequence the TCRbeta CDR3 regions. Here the immuneACCESS table is served through TCRdb, limited to in-frame sequences with V and J called. Missing clones are a known gap in these copies; in checked studies unresolved V genes cover under half, and the rest lacks a known reason. The table for this sample lists 50,000 to 75,000 clones; 75% to 90% of them were counted only once. The ten top clones hold around 15% of the sample.

The rearrangement combines TRBV6-1 with TRBJ1-1; the D gene cannot be resolved reliably. The sequencing used CD4+ or CD8+ T cells sorted from blood, collected in a trial of the OX40 agonist ivuxolimab. The TCR sequence derives from an adult with an advanced solid tumor such as melanoma, head and neck, liver or kidney cancer. The CDR3 in this case is CASTLGRSNTEAFF. The base sequence is TGTGCCAGCACCCTCGGACGGTCAAACACTGAAGCTTTCTTT.